These 18 T cell receptor beta chains were all obtained from the same sample, sequenced in a study of cytomegalovirus exposure and HLA in healthy donors. The PCR was carried out with 60 Vbeta primers and 13 Jbeta primers. The table came from immunoSEQ multiplex PCR; TCRdb's copy has only in-frame clones and leaves some out. Found here are approximately 110,000 clones, 77% of them singletons; the top ten hold around 4%. Input material: PBMCs. All receptors come from a human donor in good health.

V usage is TRBV7-2 and J usage is TRBJ1-2; D perhaps matches TRBD1 (6 bases). With 1 base removed from V and 4 bases from J, the gap between germline ends came to 13 bases. The CDR3 consists of 15 residues. The V gene's germline CDR1 is SGHTA and CDR2 FQGNSA. Here the CDR3 reads CASSLERGGSYGYTF. CDR3 bases: TGTGCCAGCAGCTTAGAGAGGGGGGGGAGCTATGGCTACACCTTC.

The chain couples TRBV15 to TRBJ2-7; 11 bases agree with TRBD1. The CDR3 contains 14 residues. Germline CDR1 and CDR2: LNHNV and YYDKDF (reference sequence). The J segment lost 3 bases and the V segment lost 5 bases, leaving 3 bases of the junction unmatched. Written as DNA, the CDR3 is TGTGCCACCAGCGTCGGGACAGGGGGCTACGAGCAGTACTTC. Translating gives CATSVGTGGYEQYF.

The rearrangement uses TRBV29-1 and TRBJ2-1; D perhaps matches TRBD1 (6 bases). CDR1 is SQVTM, CDR2 ANQGSEA, per germline. Trimming cost V 3 bases and J 6 bases, with 12 bases left between them. The CDR3 contains 13 residues. Here the CDR3 reads CSVDGVGGNEQFF. The CDR3 nucleotides are TGCAGCGTTGATGGGGTAGGGGGCAATGAGCAGTTCTTC.

The V call is TRBV6-6, the J call TRBJ2-7, with D possibly TRBD2 on 6 matching bases. The CDR3 sequence is 13 residues long. Trimming shortened V by 4 bases and J by 3 bases, and 10 bases separated the two germline ends. CDR1 is MNHNY, CDR2 SVGAGI, per germline (reference sequence). CDR3 in amino acids: CASSSGLIYEQYF. CDR3 in DNA: TGTGCCAGCAGTTCTGGACTAATCTACGAGCAGTACTTC.

This clone was counted only a few times. CDR3 coding DNA: TGTGCCAGTAGTAGATCGGGACAGAGATACGAGCAGTACTTC. It yields the protein CASSRSGQRYEQYF. The rearrangement joins TRBV19 to TRBJ2-7; 7 bases fit TRBD1. The V gene's germline CDR1 is LNHDA and CDR2 SQIVND (reference sequence). The CDR3 is 14 amino acids. V lost 4 bases and J lost 4; bases outside the gene matches: 7.

A few counts support this clone. The chain employs TRBV28 and TRBJ2-1; 10 bases agree with TRBD2. This CDR3 region has 15 residues. CDR1 MDHEN and CDR2 SYDVKM come from the germline V gene. The V segment lost 5 bases and the J segment 5 bases; nucleotides outside the gene matches: 6. The chain's CDR3 is CASSPPGLANNEQFF. The CDR3, as DNA: TGTGCCAGCAGTCCGCCGGGACTAGCGAACAATGAGCAGTTCTTC.

This chain links TRBV19 with TRBJ2-1; possibly TRBD2 for D (6 bases). Trimming took 7 bases from V and 0 from J, leaving 13 bases between them. Germline-derived CDR1 and CDR2 are LNHDA and SQIVND (reference sequence). The CDR3 length is 15 residues. The DNA of the CDR3 is TGTGCCAGTACCGGGACTTCCAGCTCCTACAATGAGCAGTTCTTC. Amino acids: CASTGTSSSYNEQFF.

The chain combines TRBV25-1 with TRBJ2-7; no reliable D call. Per the germline V gene, CDR1 is MGHDK and CDR2 is SYGVNS. The CDR3 is 13 residues long. V dropped 7 bases and J dropped 0 bases, with 10 bases sitting between them. The CDR3: CASTELDSYEQYF. The CDR3 region has the DNA TGTGCCAGCACCGAGTTAGACTCCTACGAGCAGTACTTC.

The chain combines TRBV9 with TRBJ2-2; 8 bases match TRBD1. J gave up 4 bases and V 0 bases, and 2 bases lay outside the gene matches. CDR1 is SGDLS and CDR2 is YYNGEE in the germline V gene. The CDR3 totals 15 residues. The CDR3 protein is CASSVATGGTGELFF. The DNA of the CDR3 is TGTGCCAGCAGCGTAGCTACAGGGGGCACCGGGGAGCTGTTTTTT.

V gene TRBV28 combines with J gene TRBJ1-5, with D possibly matching TRBD1 (6 bases). Germline V gene data show CDR1 as MDHEN and CDR2 as SYDVKM. The length of the CDR3 is 14 residues. Trimming took 6 bases from V and 6 from J, leaving 15 bases between them. This chain's CDR3 is CASRTLGASQPQHF. In DNA, the CDR3 is TGTGCCAGCAGAACATTGGGGGCCAGTCAGCCCCAGCATTTT. The full variable domain, with the rest looked up from reference TRBV28 and TRBJ1-5, is DVKVTQSSRYLVKRTGEKVFLECVQDMDHENMFWYRQDPGLGLRLIYFSYDVKMKEKGDIPEGYSVSREKKERFSLILESASTNQTSMYLCASRTLGASQPQHFGDGTRLSIL.

The rearrangement links TRBV2 to TRBJ1-4; 8 bases fit TRBD1. The CDR3 sequence is 15 residues long. Germline V gives CDR1 SNHLY, CDR2 FYNNEI. Germline trimming cut 6 bases from V and 7 bases from J; bases unmatched to any gene: 10. DNA for the CDR3: TGTGCCAGCAGGGACAGGGCAGGGGTGGTTGAAAAACTGTTTTTT. Protein product: CASRDRAGVVEKLFF.

The rearrangement uses TRBV7-8 and TRBJ1-5; possibly TRBD1 for D (6 bases). V was clipped by 2 bases and J by 0 bases, with 11 bases between them. Per germline, CDR1 SGHVS and CDR2 FQNEAQ. This CDR3 region has 16 residues. This CDR3 is CASSLQGLGSNQPQHF. CDR3 coding DNA: TGTGCCAGCAGCTTACAGGGGTTGGGTAGCAATCAGCCCCAGCATTTT.

This clone came up a few times. The rearrangement uses TRBV5-1 and TRBJ2-5; D not resolved. Trimming removed 4 bases at V and 2 bases at J, with 9 bases between. The CDR3 consists of 13 residues. CDR1 is SGHRS and CDR2 is YFSETQ in the germline V gene. This CDR3 is CASSAGSQETQYF. The CDR3 region has the DNA TGCGCCAGCAGCGCCGGGTCACAAGAGACCCAGTACTTC. The entire variable domain, with the rest obtained from reference TRBV5-1 and TRBJ2-5, is as follows: KAGVTQTPRYLIKTRGQQVTLSCSPISGHRSVSWYQQTPGQGLQFLFEYFSETQRNKGNFPGRFSGRQFSNSRSEMNVSTLELGDSALYLCASSAGSQETQYFGPGTRLLVL.

J is TRBJ1-2 and V is TRBV14; D ambiguous. This CDR3 has 14 amino acids. With 4 bases removed from V and 4 bases from J, the gap between germline ends came to 13 bases. Germline CDR1 and CDR2: SGHDN and FVKESK. CDR3 sequence (DNA): TGTGCCAGCAGCCCCGAGGTCAGAGGCTATGGCTACACCTTC. The encoded protein is CASSPEVRGYGYTF.

This chain connects TRBV5-1 to TRBJ2-7, with D perhaps matching TRBD1 (6 bases). This CDR3 has 12 amino acids. The germline CDR1 and CDR2 sequences are SGHRS and YFSETQ. With 7 bases removed from V and 4 bases from J, the gap between germline ends came to 12 bases. Here the CDR3 DNA reads TGCGCCAGCCGGGACACCATATACGAGCAGTACTTC. Its translation is CASRDTIYEQYF.

The chain recombines TRBV7-2 with TRBJ2-7, with 9 bases lining up with TRBD1. CDR3 length: 17 residues. V gave up 6 bases and J gave up 4 bases; unmatched junction bases: 16. Germline CDR1 is SGHTA and CDR2 is FQGNSA. The CDR3 DNA is TGTGCCAGCAGTATGATCCGGACAGGGGTCCTCGGGTACGAGCAGTACTTC. Protein: CASSMIRTGVLGYEQYF.

This clone appeared once. This chain uses TRBV7-3 with TRBJ2-1; D is possibly TRBD2 (6 bases). The CDR3 extends over 16 amino acids. Germline V gives CDR1 SGHTA, CDR2 FQGTGA. Deletions cut 1 base from V and 2 bases from J, with 12 bases between. This CDR3 is CASSLSGASTYNEQFF. CDR3 DNA sequence: TGTGCCAGCAGCTTAAGCGGGGCAAGCACCTACAATGAGCAGTTCTTC.

The J gene is TRBJ2-1, the V gene TRBV6-1; 10 nucleotides line up with TRBD1. CDR1 and CDR2 from the germline V gene are MNHNS and SASEGT. The CDR3 runs 15 residues. V was clipped by 3 bases and J by 9 bases; unmatched bases: 8. The CDR3 region has the DNA TGTGCCAGCAGTGAGACAGGGGGCCCAACTGGTGAGCAGTTCTTC. It specifies CASSETGGPTGEQFF.